Listed below are T cell receptor beta chains from one sample, sequenced in a study of CD8 T cells in Susac syndrome. TCRdb re-derived calls from the immunoSEQ multiplex PCR reads in MiXCR, one entry per CDR3 protein. The data contain a few hundred thousand distinct CDR3 sequences, 85% to 90% of them singletons. Sequencing was performed on CD8+ T cells from PBMCs. Receptor source: a human donor with multiple sclerosis. CDR3s include the opening cysteine and the closing phenylalanine or tryptophan. Fields, in order: D gene, clone size, V gene, J gene, CDR3 DNA, CDR3 protein. A D gene is named only where the DNA matches it firmly. Expanded clones are given a class, and other clones once, few, many or no size at all.

TRBD1	.	TRBV2	TRBJ1-1	TGTGCCAGCAGTGACCGAGGACAGGTTACTATGAACACTGAAGCTTTCTTT	CASSDRGQVTMNTEAFF
.	.	TRBV4-1	TRBJ1-2	TGCGCCAGCAGCCAAGGCCCTAGGATTTCTTATGGCTACACCTTC	CASSQGPRISYGYTF
.	.	TRBV20-1	TRBJ2-3	TGCAGTGCTAGAGTTTTTTCCCGGGAAGATGCAGATACGCAGTATTTT	CSARVFSREDADTQYF
.	.	TRBV4-1	TRBJ2-7	TGCGCCAGCAGCCAAGTCCTTGTTGGGTACGAGCAGTACTTC	CASSQVLVGYEQYF
.	.	TRBV30	TRBJ2-5	TGTGCCTGGAGTGTGGAAGGGCAAGAGACCCAGTACTTC	CAWSVEGQETQYF
.	.	TRBV27	TRBJ2-7	TGTGCCAGCAGTTTATGGTCTGGGGACGAGCAGTACTTC	CASSLWSGDEQYF
.	.	TRBV7-8	TRBJ1-1	TGTGCCAGCAGCCAAAAAAGGGGGGGCACTGAAGCTTTCTTT	CASSQKRGGTEAFF
.	.	TRBV7-9	TRBJ2-1	TGTGCCAGCAGCGGATCCGAGAGGGGGAACAATGAGCAGTTCTTC	CASSGSERGNNEQFF
TRBD1	few	TRBV6-1	TRBJ1-2	TGTGCCAGCAGCCCTACAGGGACAGGATATGGCTACACCTTC	CASSPTGTGYGYTF
TRBD1	.	TRBV28	TRBJ1-1	TGTGCCAGCAATGTGGACAGGGCTGAAGCTTTCTTT	CASNVDRAEAFF
.	few	TRBV10-2	TRBJ2-6	TGCGCCAGCAGTGAGAGGAGTCTATCTAACTCTGGGGCCAACGTCCTGACTTTC	CASSERSLSNSGANVLTF